The source of this TCR beta chain is a study of blood T cell repertoires in COVID-19. Study details: PBMCs, B-cell-depleted T cells, or T cells provided the cDNA or gDNA that made up the material.

Measured with immunoSEQ multiplex PCR; TCRdb has only the in-frame clones, and not every one. This sample yields some 220,000 clones, of which roughly 80% are seen a single time; more than 6% belongs to the top ten. The CDR3 is 17 residues long. V lost 2 bases to trimming and J lost 0 bases, with 15 bases between them. Germline values: CDR1 KGHSH, CDR2 LQKENI. This chain links TRBV18 with TRBJ2-3; D ambiguous. The origin of this receptor is a woman aged 55-69 years with active or convalescent COVID-19. Sequences were obtained from peripheral blood. The CDR3 region is CASSPDLTATSTDTQYF. The DNA of the CDR3 is TGTGCCAGCTCACCAGATTTAACCGCTACTAGCACAGATACGCAGTATTTT.